The clone carrying this TCR beta chain was seen ten or more times. Its antigen is undetermined. In TCRdb, the reads were re-called with MiXCR into one record per CDR3 protein. The sample has about 260,000 distinct CDR3 sequences, around 8.7% seen once. The data were obtained in a study of T cell repertoires in cytomegalovirus infection. Study details: Public TCR beta signatures indicated both CMV infection and matching HLA type.

Study-wide results and caveats: Ex vivo responses were dominated by HLA-C-restricted CMV-specific TCR beta clonotypes. Carriers of CMV plus the relevant HLA were identified by cumulative public TCR beta family frequency.

The receptor was derived from a human donor in good health (CMV status not recorded). Some clones in this sample may be carry-over from other donors' samples. The sample was PBMCs.

The chain's CDR3 is CASNKDRGTGELFF. CDR3 nucleotide sequence: TGTGCCAGCAATAAGGACAGGGGCACCGGGGAGCTGTTTTTT. V gene TRBV6-8 combines with J gene TRBJ2-2, with 9 bases matching TRBD1. The length of the CDR3 is 14 residues. V lost 7 bases to trimming and J lost 4 bases; unmatched junction nucleotides: 4. The germline gives CDR1 MNHGY, CDR2 SAAAGT.